A selection of T cell receptor beta chains follows, all from one sample in a study of tumor and adjacent non-tumor tissue in lung cancer. TCRdb redid the calling of the multiplex PCR reads with MiXCR, one entry per CDR3 protein. The sample lists about 50,000 distinct CDR3 sequences; 74% were seen once. Sequencing was performed on distant non-tumor lung tissue. These receptors originate from an older woman with non-small cell lung cancer. The CDR3 runs from the conserved cysteine through the conserved F or W. Fields, in order: CDR3 DNA, CDR3 protein, V gene, D gene, clone size, J gene. A D gene is named only where the DNA matches it firmly. Size tells how often a clone was seen (once, few, many) or the class of an expanded clone, and some rows leave it out.

CDR3 DNA: TGTGCCAGCAGCTTGGACAGATCAAAGGGCCCGAACACCGGGGAGCTGTTTTTT
CDR3 protein: CASSLDRSKGPNTGELFF
V gene: TRBV5-4
D gene: NA
clone size: many
J gene: TRBJ2-2

CDR3 DNA: TGCGCAAGCAGTCAGGGTACAGGGGAAATGGACACCGGGGAGCTGTTTTTT
CDR3 protein: CASSQGTGEMDTGELFF
V gene: TRBV4-3
D gene: TRBD1
clone size: NA
J gene: TRBJ2-2

CDR3 DNA: TGCAGCGTTGAAGACCTTAGGAGCAGGGGGGCAATGTACTTC
CDR3 protein: CSVEDLRSRGAMYF
V gene: TRBV29-1
D gene: NA
clone size: NA
J gene: TRBJ2-7

CDR3 DNA: TGTGCCAGCTGTTACTCTACAGGGGGAACGGGAAACGCTGAAGCTTTCTTT
CDR3 protein: CASCYSTGGTGNAEAFF
V gene: TRBV6-5
D gene: TRBD1
clone size: once
J gene: TRBJ1-1

CDR3 DNA: TGTAGCAGCAGACGGACAGGGGGCCGTCAAGAGACCCAGTACTTC
CDR3 protein: CSSRRTGGRQETQYF
V gene: TRBV6-5
D gene: TRBD1
clone size: NA
J gene: TRBJ2-5

CDR3 DNA: TGCAGCGTCCAATTCGACAGATCTAACTATGGCTACACCTTC
CDR3 protein: CSVQFDRSNYGYTF
V gene: TRBV29-1
D gene: NA
clone size: medium-sized
J gene: TRBJ1-2

CDR3 DNA: TGTGCCAGCAGCTTAGGCAGTGGGAGAGAGCTCGGAGAGACCCAGTACTTC
CDR3 protein: CASSLGSGRELGETQYF
V gene: TRBV11-3
D gene: NA
clone size: NA
J gene: TRBJ2-5

CDR3 DNA: TGTGCCAGTAGTGCCGACGGAGAGGAAGGGACCCAGTACTTC
CDR3 protein: CASSADGEEGTQYF
V gene: TRBV6-5
D gene: NA
clone size: NA
J gene: TRBJ2-5

CDR3 DNA: TGTGCCAGCAGTTACCAAAGGTACGAGCAGTACTTC
CDR3 protein: CASSYQRYEQYF
V gene: TRBV6-2/TRBV6-3
D gene: NA
clone size: many
J gene: TRBJ2-7

CDR3 DNA: TGTGCCAGCAGTCGACAGGGCACTTCAGCCAATAACATTCAGTACTTC
CDR3 protein: CASSRQGTSANNIQYF
V gene: TRBV12-3/TRBV12-4
D gene: TRBD1
clone size: NA
J gene: TRBJ2-4

CDR3 DNA: TGTGCCAGTAGTTCACAGGGGGTCGGGCAGCTCCAGCATTTT
CDR3 protein: CASSSQGVGQLQHF
V gene: TRBV6-5
D gene: TRBD1
clone size: NA
J gene: TRBJ1-5

CDR3 DNA: TGTGCCTGGAGTGCCGGCCTAAACACTGAAGCTTTCTTT
CDR3 protein: CAWSAGLNTEAFF
V gene: TRBV30
D gene: NA
clone size: many
J gene: TRBJ1-1

CDR3 DNA: TGTGCCAGCAGCATACAGGGGGCTAGTTCACCCTTCCACTTT
CDR3 protein: CASSIQGASSPFHF
V gene: TRBV5-6
D gene: TRBD1
clone size: NA
J gene: TRBJ1-6

CDR3 DNA: TGTGCCAGCAGTTACACGGGGGACACCTCTAGCAATCAGCCCCAGCATTTT
CDR3 protein: CASSYTGDTSSNQPQHF
V gene: TRBV6-2/TRBV6-3
D gene: NA
clone size: medium-sized
J gene: TRBJ1-5

CDR3 DNA: TGTGCCAGCAGCCAAGAACCAGTTACCCAGTACTTC
CDR3 protein: CASSQEPVTQYF
V gene: TRBV11-1
D gene: NA
clone size: once
J gene: TRBJ2-5

CDR3 DNA: TGCGACAGCAGCCAAGCCCACAGGAACACTGAAGCTTTCTTT
CDR3 protein: CDSSQAHRNTEAFF
V gene: TRBV4-3
D gene: NA
clone size: NA
J gene: TRBJ1-1

CDR3 DNA: TGTGCCAGCAGGATAAGCTCTGGGGCCAACATCATGACTTTC
CDR3 protein: CASRISSGANIMTF
V gene: TRBV12-3/TRBV12-4
D gene: NA
clone size: once
J gene: TRBJ2-6

CDR3 DNA: TGCAGCGTTGGTCACGGATGGGAGGCCCAGTACTTC
CDR3 protein: CSVGHGWEAQYF
V gene: TRBV29-1
D gene: NA
clone size: NA
J gene: TRBJ2-5

CDR3 DNA: TGTGCCAGCTCCCCGAGTCTGAATCAGCCCCAGCATTTT
CDR3 protein: CASSPSLNQPQHF
V gene: TRBV5-8
D gene: NA
clone size: many
J gene: TRBJ1-5

CDR3 DNA: TGTGCCAGCAGTTTTGGGGACACGAACACTGAAGCTTTCTTT
CDR3 protein: CASSFGDTNTEAFF
V gene: TRBV12-3/TRBV12-4
D gene: NA
clone size: many
J gene: TRBJ1-1

CDR3 DNA: TGCAGCGTTGGGGACTACAATGAGCAGTTCTTC
CDR3 protein: CSVGDYNEQFF
V gene: TRBV29-1
D gene: NA
clone size: many
J gene: TRBJ2-1

CDR3 DNA: TGTGGCAGCGCCTGGACAGGGGTGAAAACCGGGGAGCTGTTTTTT
CDR3 protein: CGSAWTGVKTGELFF
V gene: TRBV11-1
D gene: TRBD1
clone size: NA
J gene: TRBJ2-2

CDR3 DNA: TGTGCCAGCAGCTCTTGCGAGAGGGTATCTGAAGCTTTCTTT
CDR3 protein: CASSSCERVSEAFF
V gene: TRBV7-2
D gene: NA
clone size: NA
J gene: TRBJ1-1

CDR3 DNA: TGTGCCAGCAGCTACACCCAACAGAGGGTCAACATCGGGGAGCTGTTTTTT
CDR3 protein: CASSYTQQRVNIGELFF
V gene: TRBV6-2/TRBV6-3
D gene: NA
clone size: NA
J gene: TRBJ2-2

CDR3 DNA: TGTGCCAGCGGCTTGGGTTTGCGGATCTCTAGCACAGATACGCAGTATTTT
CDR3 protein: CASGLGLRISSTDTQYF
V gene: TRBV5-4
D gene: NA
clone size: NA
J gene: TRBJ2-3

CDR3 DNA: TGCGCCAGCAGCTTGGGAGGGGGCGCCAGCACAGATACGCAATATTTT
CDR3 protein: CASSLGGGASTDTQYF
V gene: TRBV5-1
D gene: TRBD1
clone size: NA
J gene: TRBJ2-3

CDR3 DNA: TGCAGCGTTACCATGGGGCTGAAGATTCAGTACTTT
CDR3 protein: CSVTMGLKIQYF
V gene: TRBV29-1
D gene: NA
clone size: NA
J gene: TRBJ2-4

CDR3 DNA: TGTGCCATCAGTTACTCACTGGCTAGCCGGAACAATGGGCAGTTCTTC
CDR3 protein: CAISYSLASRNNGQFF
V gene: TRBV6-2/TRBV6-3
D gene: NA
clone size: NA
J gene: TRBJ2-1

CDR3 DNA: TGCAGCGTTGCGATAAGTGGTGAGACCCAGTACTTC
CDR3 protein: CSVAISGETQYF
V gene: TRBV29-1
D gene: NA
clone size: medium-sized
J gene: TRBJ2-5

CDR3 DNA: TGTACCAACAGTTACACCCAACAGAGGGCAAACACCGGGGAGCTGTTTTTT
CDR3 protein: CTNSYTQQRANTGELFF
V gene: TRBV6-2/TRBV6-3
D gene: NA
clone size: NA
J gene: TRBJ2-2

CDR3 DNA: TGTGCTAGCAGTGACCTGGGACAGTCAGCCAAAAACATTCAGTACTTC
CDR3 protein: CASSDLGQSAKNIQYF
V gene: TRBV6-1
D gene: TRBD1
clone size: NA
J gene: TRBJ2-4

CDR3 DNA: TGTGCCAGCAGTCCCTGGCAGGGACGACGCCACGCCCCGAGCACCGGGGAGCTGTTTTTT
CDR3 protein: CASSPWQGRRHAPSTGELFF
V gene: TRBV6-6
D gene: NA
clone size: once
J gene: TRBJ2-2

CDR3 DNA: TGTGCCAGCAGCCGACAGGGGGCGAACACTGAAGCTTTCTTT
CDR3 protein: CASSRQGANTEAFF
V gene: TRBV2
D gene: TRBD1
clone size: NA
J gene: TRBJ1-1

CDR3 DNA: TGCGCCACCAACCAAGATTCGGAGACAGGGGCTGGCTACACCTTC
CDR3 protein: CATNQDSETGAGYTF
V gene: TRBV4-1
D gene: TRBD1
clone size: NA
J gene: TRBJ1-2

CDR3 DNA: TGTGCCAGCAGCTTCGGGGACAGGGGCAATCAATCCCAGCATTTT
CDR3 protein: CASSFGDRGNQSQHF
V gene: TRBV11-2
D gene: TRBD1
clone size: NA
J gene: TRBJ1-5

CDR3 DNA: TGTGCCAGCAGACGTCAAGGGAATGAGCAGTTCTTC
CDR3 protein: CASRRQGNEQFF
V gene: TRBV2
D gene: NA
clone size: NA
J gene: TRBJ2-1

CDR3 DNA: TGTGCCAGCAGTCCCACGGACAGGGGCCATGGCTACACCTTC
CDR3 protein: CASSPTDRGHGYTF
V gene: TRBV12-3/TRBV12-4
D gene: TRBD1
clone size: medium-sized
J gene: TRBJ1-2

CDR3 DNA: TGCGCCAGCAGCCAAAGGGCGTGGGAGCAAGTGTTCGAGCAGTACTTC
CDR3 protein: CASSQRAWEQVFEQYF
V gene: TRBV4-1
D gene: NA
clone size: NA
J gene: TRBJ2-7

CDR3 DNA: TGCAGTTCCGAGGACAGGATAGGGCAGTACTTC
CDR3 protein: CSSEDRIGQYF
V gene: TRBV20-1
D gene: TRBD1
clone size: NA
J gene: TRBJ2-7

CDR3 DNA: TGCGCCAGCAGCTTGGACGGGGGCTCCTACGAGCAGTACTTC
CDR3 protein: CASSLDGGSYEQYF
V gene: TRBV5-1
D gene: NA
clone size: many
J gene: TRBJ2-7

CDR3 DNA: TGTGCCAGCAACCCCGGGACAGGTGTCACCGGGGAGCTATATTTT
CDR3 protein: CASNPGTGVTGELYF
V gene: TRBV11-3
D gene: TRBD1
clone size: NA
J gene: TRBJ2-2

CDR3 DNA: TGCGACAGCAGCCAAGAAATTAGCGGGATATCGAACACCGAGGAGCTGTTTTTT
CDR3 protein: CDSSQEISGISNTEELFF
V gene: TRBV4-3
D gene: TRBD2
clone size: once
J gene: TRBJ2-2

CDR3 DNA: TGCGCCAGCAGCCAAATCCCCGGGACCGGGAAGTATGGCAACACCTTC
CDR3 protein: CASSQIPGTGKYGNTF
V gene: TRBV4-3
D gene: NA
clone size: NA
J gene: TRBJ1-2

CDR3 DNA: TGTGCCATCAGTGAGACCAGGGACTCGCGTGAAAAACTGCTTTTT
CDR3 protein: CAISETRDSREKLLF
V gene: TRBV10-3
D gene: NA
clone size: NA
J gene: TRBJ1-4

CDR3 DNA: TGTGCCAGGAGGACCACCGGGACAGGGAATCAGCCCCAGTATTTT
CDR3 protein: CARRTTGTGNQPQYF
V gene: TRBV6-2/TRBV6-3
D gene: TRBD1
clone size: NA
J gene: TRBJ2-3

CDR3 DNA: TGCGCCAGCAGCCAAGGGACAGGAGGGTTGAACTCCGGTGAGCTGTTTTTT
CDR3 protein: CASSQGTGGLNSGELFF
V gene: TRBV4-3
D gene: NA
clone size: NA
J gene: TRBJ2-2

CDR3 DNA: TGCGCCAGTAGCCAACCCGGCTGGCCCCCCCACTTT
CDR3 protein: CASSQPGWPPHF
V gene: TRBV4-1
D gene: NA
clone size: NA
J gene: TRBJ1-6

CDR3 DNA: TGTGTCAGGAGTTTACAGACACCCGGCTACACCTTC
CDR3 protein: CVRSLQTPGYTF
V gene: TRBV28
D gene: NA
clone size: once
J gene: TRBJ1-2

CDR3 DNA: TGTGCCAGCGGCAAACAGATTACTAATGAAAAACTGTTTTTT
CDR3 protein: CASGKQITNEKLFF
V gene: TRBV7-2
D gene: NA
clone size: NA
J gene: TRBJ1-4

CDR3 DNA: TGTGCCAGCAGGCAAGCTACCGGGAGAGCTTTTTCTGGGGCCTACGTCCTGACTTTC
CDR3 protein: CASRQATGRAFSGAYVLTF
V gene: TRBV4-2
D gene: NA
clone size: NA
J gene: TRBJ2-6

CDR3 DNA: TGTGCCTGGAGTCTTCTTAGCGCAGATATGCAGTATTTT
CDR3 protein: CAWSLLSADMQYF
V gene: TRBV30
D gene: NA
clone size: NA
J gene: TRBJ2-3

CDR3 DNA: TGTGTCAGCACCGCTGAAGAGAACCAGTACTTC
CDR3 protein: CVSTAEENQYF
V gene: TRBV6-5
D gene: NA
clone size: NA
J gene: TRBJ2-5